One sample yielded the 21 T cell receptor beta chains listed below, sequenced in a study of cytomegalovirus exposure and HLA in healthy donors. PCR primers comprised 60 Vbeta and 13 Jbeta primers. Libraries were prepared by immunoSEQ multiplex PCR; TCRdb keeps only in-frame clonotypes and omits some of them. The sample has roughly 230,000 clones; around 83% are singletons. The sequencing sample was made of PBMCs. The receptors shown here come from a girl aged 2 to 10 in good health and CMV-seronegative.

The gene calls are TRBV5-1 and TRBJ2-5; D might be TRBD1 (6 bases). The length of the CDR3 is 14 residues. Looked up from germline, CDR1 is SGHRS and CDR2 is YFSETQ. V was clipped by 4 bases and J by 5 bases, with 15 bases between them. CDR3 in amino acids: CASSPTGSGETQYF. The CDR3 DNA reads as TGCGCCAGCAGCCCCACAGGGTCGGGCGAGACCCAGTACTTC. The complete variable domain, with remaining parts taken from reference TRBV5-1 and TRBJ2-5, reads KAGVTQTPRYLIKTRGQQVTLSCSPISGHRSVSWYQQTPGQGLQFLFEYFSETQRNKGNFPGRFSGRQFSNSRSEMNVSTLELGDSALYLCASSPTGSGETQYFGPGTRLLVL.

The chain carries TRBV5-1 and TRBJ2-7, with 9 positions matching TRBD2. The V gene's germline CDR1 is SGHRS and CDR2 YFSETQ. The CDR3 sequence is 15 residues long. V was pared by 1 base and J by 2 bases, with 4 bases of the junction left unmatched. Written as DNA, the CDR3 is TGCGCCAGCAGCTTGATGAGCGGGGGGACCTACGAGCAGTACTTC. Amino acid sequence: CASSLMSGGTYEQYF. The whole variable domain, remainder taken from reference TRBV5-1 and TRBJ2-7, is KAGVTQTPRYLIKTRGQQVTLSCSPISGHRSVSWYQQTPGQGLQFLFEYFSETQRNKGNFPGRFSGRQFSNSRSEMNVSTLELGDSALYLCASSLMSGGTYEQYFGPGTRLTVT.

This clone occurred once. The V gene is TRBV4-1, the J gene TRBJ2-5; D ambiguous. This CDR3 contains 16 residues. Germline V gene sequence: CDR1 MGHRA, CDR2 YSYEKL. Trimming removed 0 bases at V and 3 bases at J, with 14 bases between. The CDR3 bases are TGCGCCAGCAGCCAAGAATCGTCTTTAGTGAAAGAGACCCAGTACTTC. Translating gives CASSQESSLVKETQYF.

The rearrangement joins TRBV7-9 to TRBJ2-7; no firm D call. The ends were cut back, 3 bases at V and 5 bases at J, with 11 bases in the middle. The length of the CDR3 is 13 residues. Germline CDR1 and CDR2: SEHNR and FQNEAQ (reference sequence). CDR3 DNA sequence: TGTGCCAGCAGCTTTTCCCGAGGAGACGAGCAGTACTTC. Its protein is CASSFSRGDEQYF.

V and J are TRBV5-5 and TRBJ2-1; no clear D gene. With 0 bases removed from V and 0 bases from J, the gap between germline ends came to 10 bases. Germline V CDR1 and CDR2: SGHKS, YYEKEE (reference sequence). The CDR3 extends over 16 amino acids. The CDR3 DNA sequence: TGTGCCAGCAGCTTGGGGGTTCTAGGCTCCTACAATGAGCAGTTCTTC. Its translation is CASSLGVLGSYNEQFF. The entire variable domain, with the rest obtained from reference TRBV5-5 and TRBJ2-1, is as follows: DAGVTQSPTHLIKTRGQQVTLRCSPISGHKSVSWYQQVLGQGPQFIFQYYEKEERGRGNFPDRFSARQFPNYSSELNVNALLLGDSALYLCASSLGVLGSYNEQFFGPGTRLTVL.

The genes are TRBV7-5 and TRBJ2-3; the DNA was not used to check the table's D call, TRBD1. TRBV7-5 corresponds to a pseudogene. The CDR3 extends over 21 amino acids. The CDR3 here is CVRSQTPGQSNFPASTDTQYF. In nucleotides, the CDR3 is TGTGTCAGAAGCCAAACACCGGGACAGAGTAACTTTCCAGCTAGCACAGATACGCAGTATTTT.

This clone was seen a handful of times. The chain couples TRBV4-2 to TRBJ2-2; the match to TRBD1 covers 11 bases. The V gene's germline CDR1 is LGHNA and CDR2 YNFKEQ. This CDR3 is 16 amino acids long. The trim removed 1 base at V and 7 bases at J, leaving 5 bases unmatched. The CDR3 region has the DNA TGTGCCAGCAGCCAAGCGGGACAGGGGGGAGACGGGGAGCTGTTTTTT. Amino acids: CASSQAGQGGDGELFF.

In its sample, this clone was seen once. The chain employs TRBV7-7 and TRBJ1-2; D may be TRBD1 (5 bases). Germline loops: CDR1 SSHAT, CDR2 FNYEAQ (reference sequence). CDR3 length: 15 amino acids. V gave up 5 bases and J gave up 0 bases, with 13 bases separating them. The CDR3 sequence: CASSPLQATNYGYTF. The CDR3 DNA reads as TGTGCCAGCAGCCCGTTACAGGCTACTAACTATGGCTACACCTTC. Full variable domain (outside the CDR3, taken from reference TRBV7-7 and TRBJ1-2): GAGVSQSPRYKVTKRGQDVTLRCDPISSHATLYWYQQALGQGPEFLTYFNYEAQPDKSGLPSDRFSAERPEGSISTLTIQRTEQRDSAMYRCASSPLQATNYGYTFGSGTRLTVV.

The rearrangement links TRBV19 to TRBJ1-3, with no clear D. The CDR3 has 14 residues. Trimming cost V 5 bases and J 0 bases, with 8 bases left between them. Germline CDR1 and CDR2: LNHDA and SQIVND (reference sequence). This CDR3 is CASSFGDSGNTIYF. CDR3 nucleotides: TGTGCCAGTAGTTTCGGGGACTCTGGAAACACCATATATTTT.

Only one count was recorded for this clone. The V call is TRBV29-1, the J call TRBJ2-1; 13 bases agree with TRBD2. The V and J ends lost 5 bases and 6 bases, in that order; junction bases with no gene match: 4. CDR3 size: 14 residues. From germline, CDR1 is SQVTM and CDR2 ANQGSEA. CDR3 in amino acids: CSVSRLAGGNEQFF. The CDR3 bases are TGCAGCGTTTCAAGACTAGCGGGAGGCAATGAGCAGTTCTTC.

This clone occurred once. The chain is built from TRBV30 and TRBJ1-1, with a tentative D call TRBD1 (5 bases). V lost 7 bases, J lost 2 bases, and 17 bases lay in between. Per germline, CDR1 GTSNPN and CDR2 SVGIG (reference sequence). The length of the CDR3 is 14 residues. The CDR3 protein is CALSQVGGNTEAFF. As DNA, the CDR3 is TGTGCCTTGTCTCAGGTGGGGGGTAACACTGAAGCTTTCTTT.

On this clone itself: A junction end diverges from the germline sequence, so it may reflect a read error. The rearrangement joins TRBV18 to TRBJ2-7, with TRBD1 matching 10 bases. Germline V CDR1 and CDR2: KGHSH, LQKENI. This CDR3 has 14 residues. The CDR3 sequence: CASSPVTGGYGQYF. CDR3 bases: TGTGCCAGCTCACCAGTGACAGGGGGCTACGGGCAGTACTTC.

The chain links TRBV2 to TRBJ2-5; D not certain. Germline V gene sequence: CDR1 SNHLY, CDR2 FYNNEI. Trimming pared 0 bases from V and 5 bases from J, leaving 4 bases between. This CDR3 is 12 amino acids long. DNA of the CDR3: TGTGCCAGCAGTGAAGCACGGGAGACCCAGTACTTC. Residues: CASSEARETQYF.

The V call is TRBV18, the J call TRBJ2-7, with 9 bases lining up with TRBD1. The CDR3 runs 15 residues. V was pared by 1 base and J by 4 bases, with 5 bases of the junction left unmatched. The germline gives CDR1 KGHSH, CDR2 LQKENI. CDR3 amino acids: CASSPLGTGPYEQYF. CDR3 bases: TGTGCCAGCTCACCACTCGGGACAGGGCCATACGAGCAGTACTTC.

This sequence joins TRBV5-1 and TRBJ2-2; D ambiguous. This CDR3 has 16 amino acids. Germline loops: CDR1 SGHRS, CDR2 YFSETQ. V lost 4 bases to trimming and J lost 0 bases, with 13 bases between them. CDR3 region: CASSRLETPNTGELFF. The DNA of the CDR3 is TGCGCCAGCAGCCGGCTAGAGACCCCGAACACCGGGGAGCTGTTTTTT.

The genes are TRBV7-8 and TRBJ2-7, with TRBD1 identical over 7 bases. The V segment lost 2 bases and the J segment 3 bases; nucleotides outside the gene matches: 4. The CDR3 consists of 14 residues. The germline CDR1 and CDR2 sequences are SGHVS and FQNEAQ. The CDR3 loop is CASSLSPGGYEQYF. The CDR3 DNA reads as TGTGCCAGCAGCTTAAGTCCAGGGGGCTACGAGCAGTACTTC.

The rearrangement joins TRBV7-9 to TRBJ2-3, with D unresolved. Germline V gene lookup returns CDR1 SEHNR and CDR2 FQNEAQ (reference sequence). The germline V and J ends were trimmed by 7 bases and 0 bases, with 2 bases remaining between them. The CDR3 spans 11 residues. CDR3 region: CASTSTDTQYF. The CDR3 nucleotides are TGTGCCAGCACGAGCACAGATACGCAGTATTTT.

The chain recombines TRBV6-5 with TRBJ1-4; no clear D gene. Trimming stripped 5 bases from V and 0 bases from J, with 10 bases between. The CDR3 is 15 residues long. Germline CDR1 and CDR2: MNHEY and SVGAGI. In nucleotides, the CDR3 is TGTGCCAGCAGTCGTGACTCTGCAACTAATGAAAAACTGTTTTTT. Protein sequence: CASSRDSATNEKLFF.

V is TRBV7-8 and J is TRBJ2-5; 16 bases align to TRBD2. With 1 base clipped from V and 7 bases from J, the junction kept 12 bases outside the gene matches. Germline V gives CDR1 SGHVS, CDR2 FQNEAQ. The CDR3 runs 19 residues. The CDR3 reads CASSLGTRGLAGGRGTQYF. In DNA form, the CDR3 reads TGTGCCAGCAGCTTAGGGACTAGGGGACTAGCGGGAGGGCGGGGGACCCAGTACTTC.

V is TRBV19 and J is TRBJ1-3, with TRBD1 as a possible D gene (5 bases). Trimming took off 3 bases at V and 0 bases at J, with 15 bases between the two ends. The length of the CDR3 is 17 residues. From germline, CDR1 is LNHDA and CDR2 SQIVND (reference sequence). The CDR3 region is CASSILLGGLSGNTIYF. For the CDR3, the DNA is TGTGCCAGTAGTATTCTTCTCGGGGGACTCTCTGGAAACACCATATATTTT.

This chain joins TRBV5-1 and TRBJ2-5, with TRBD2 identical over 10 bases. The CDR3 runs to 14 residues. V trimming: 4 bases; J trimming: 3 bases; junction bases outside the gene matches: 3. Per germline, CDR1 SGHRS and CDR2 YFSETQ. CDR3 sequence reads: CASSPGLAEETQYF. The CDR3 DNA is TGCGCCAGCAGCCCCGGACTAGCGGAAGAGACCCAGTACTTC.